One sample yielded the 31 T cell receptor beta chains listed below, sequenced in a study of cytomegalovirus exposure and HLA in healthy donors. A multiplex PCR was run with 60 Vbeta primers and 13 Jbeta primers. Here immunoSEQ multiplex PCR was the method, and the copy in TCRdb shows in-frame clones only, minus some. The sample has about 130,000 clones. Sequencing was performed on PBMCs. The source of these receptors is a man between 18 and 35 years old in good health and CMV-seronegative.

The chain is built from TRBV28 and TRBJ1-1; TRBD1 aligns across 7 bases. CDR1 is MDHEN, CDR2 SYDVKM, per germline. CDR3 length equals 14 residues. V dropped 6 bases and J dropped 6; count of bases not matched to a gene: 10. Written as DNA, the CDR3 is TGTGCCAGCAGCCGCACCAACAGGGGCGCTGAAGCTTTCTTT. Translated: CASSRTNRGAEAFF. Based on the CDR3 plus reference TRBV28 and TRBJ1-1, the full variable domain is DVKVTQSSRYLVKRTGEKVFLECVQDMDHENMFWYRQDPGLGLRLIYFSYDVKMKEKGDIPEGYSVSREKKERFSLILESASTNQTSMYLCASSRTNRGAEAFFGQGTRLTVV.

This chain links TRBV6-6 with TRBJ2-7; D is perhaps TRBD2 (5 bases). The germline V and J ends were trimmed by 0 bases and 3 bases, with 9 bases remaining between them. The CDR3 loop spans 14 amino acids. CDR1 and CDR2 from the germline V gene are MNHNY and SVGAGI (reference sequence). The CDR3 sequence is CASSYSVGSYEQYF. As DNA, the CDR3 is TGTGCCAGCAGTTACTCGGTTGGGAGCTACGAGCAGTACTTC.

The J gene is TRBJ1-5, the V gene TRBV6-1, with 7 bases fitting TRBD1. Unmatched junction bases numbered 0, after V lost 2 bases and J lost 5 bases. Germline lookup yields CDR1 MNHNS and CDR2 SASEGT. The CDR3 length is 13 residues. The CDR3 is CASSETGDQPQHF. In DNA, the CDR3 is TGTGCCAGCAGTGAAACAGGGGATCAGCCCCAGCATTTT.

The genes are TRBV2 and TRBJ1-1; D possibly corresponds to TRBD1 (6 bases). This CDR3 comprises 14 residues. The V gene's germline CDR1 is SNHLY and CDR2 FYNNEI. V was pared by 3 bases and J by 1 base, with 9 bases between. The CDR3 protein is CASSDTGSNTEAFF. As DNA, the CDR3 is TGTGCCAGCAGTGACACAGGGTCGAACACTGAAGCTTTCTTT.

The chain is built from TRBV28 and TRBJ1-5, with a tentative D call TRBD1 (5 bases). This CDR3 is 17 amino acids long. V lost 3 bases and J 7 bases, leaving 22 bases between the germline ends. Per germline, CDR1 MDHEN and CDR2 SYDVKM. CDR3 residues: CASSLSLRGIGRQPQHF. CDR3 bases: TGTGCCAGCAGTTTGTCCCTGCGGGGGATAGGGAGGCAGCCCCAGCATTTT.

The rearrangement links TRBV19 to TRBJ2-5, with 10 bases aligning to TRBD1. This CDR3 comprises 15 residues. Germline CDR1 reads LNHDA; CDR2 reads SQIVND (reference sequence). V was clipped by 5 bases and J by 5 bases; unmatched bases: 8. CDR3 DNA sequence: TGTGCCAGTAGTGTCGACAGGGGGCCTAGTGAGACCCAGTACTTC. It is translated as CASSVDRGPSETQYF.

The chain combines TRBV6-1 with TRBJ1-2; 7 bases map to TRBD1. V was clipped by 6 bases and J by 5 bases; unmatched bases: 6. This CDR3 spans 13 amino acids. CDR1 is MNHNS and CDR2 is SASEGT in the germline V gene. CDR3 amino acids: CASRPTGSYGYTF. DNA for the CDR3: TGTGCCAGCAGACCGACAGGGAGTTATGGCTACACCTTC.

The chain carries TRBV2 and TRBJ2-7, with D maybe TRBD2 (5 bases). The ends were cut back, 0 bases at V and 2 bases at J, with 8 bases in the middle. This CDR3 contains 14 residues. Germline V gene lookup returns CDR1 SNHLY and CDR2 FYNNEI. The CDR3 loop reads CASSEARDPYEQYF. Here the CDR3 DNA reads TGTGCCAGCAGTGAAGCGAGGGATCCCTACGAGCAGTACTTC.

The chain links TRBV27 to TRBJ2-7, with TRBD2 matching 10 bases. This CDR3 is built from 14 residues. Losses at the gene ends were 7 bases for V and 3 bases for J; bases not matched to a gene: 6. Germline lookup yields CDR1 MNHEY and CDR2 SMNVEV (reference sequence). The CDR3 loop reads CASTTTSGDYEQYF. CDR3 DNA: TGTGCCAGCACCACTACTAGCGGGGACTACGAGCAGTACTTC.

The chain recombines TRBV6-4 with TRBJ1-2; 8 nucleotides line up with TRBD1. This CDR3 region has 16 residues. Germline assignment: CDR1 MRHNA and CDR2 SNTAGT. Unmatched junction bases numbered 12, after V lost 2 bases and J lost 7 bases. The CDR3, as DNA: TGTGCCAGCAGTGACACTACGTGGACAGGGTTGGTTGGCTACACCTTC. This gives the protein CASSDTTWTGLVGYTF.

CDR3 nucleotide sequence: TGTGCCATCACCGGGACAGGGAACACCGGGGAGCTGTTTTTT. This gives the protein CAITGTGNTGELFF. The gene calls are TRBV10-3 and TRBJ2-2, with 8 bases lining up with TRBD1. The length of the CDR3 is 14 residues. The ends lost 7 bases at V and 1 base at J; junction bases unmatched: 2. The germline V gene has CDR1 ENHRY and CDR2 SYGVKD.

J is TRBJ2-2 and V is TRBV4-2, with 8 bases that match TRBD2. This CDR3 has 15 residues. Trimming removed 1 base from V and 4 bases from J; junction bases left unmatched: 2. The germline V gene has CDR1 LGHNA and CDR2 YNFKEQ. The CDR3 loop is CASSQGTSSTGELFF. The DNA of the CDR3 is TGTGCCAGCAGCCAAGGGACTAGCAGCACCGGGGAGCTGTTTTTT.

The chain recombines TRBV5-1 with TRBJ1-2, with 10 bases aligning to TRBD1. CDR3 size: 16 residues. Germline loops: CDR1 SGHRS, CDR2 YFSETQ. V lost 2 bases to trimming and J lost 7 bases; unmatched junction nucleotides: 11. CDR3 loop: CASSLTPGQGTGGYTF. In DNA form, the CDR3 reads TGCGCCAGCAGCTTAACACCGGGACAGGGGACGGGTGGCTACACCTTC.

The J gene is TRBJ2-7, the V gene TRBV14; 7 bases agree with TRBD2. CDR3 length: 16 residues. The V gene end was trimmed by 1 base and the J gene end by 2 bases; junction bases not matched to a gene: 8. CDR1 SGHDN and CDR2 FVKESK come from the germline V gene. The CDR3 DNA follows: TGTGCCAGCAGCCAAGCTGGGTGGGGGGGACCCTACGAGCAGTACTTC. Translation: CASSQAGWGGPYEQYF.

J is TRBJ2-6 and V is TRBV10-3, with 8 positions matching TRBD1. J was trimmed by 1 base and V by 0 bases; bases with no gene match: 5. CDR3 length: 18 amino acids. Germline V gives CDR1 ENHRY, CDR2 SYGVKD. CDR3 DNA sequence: TGTGCCATCAGTGAGTCGACAGGGGCAGGATCTGGGGCCAACGTCCTGACTTTC. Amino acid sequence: CAISESTGAGSGANVLTF.

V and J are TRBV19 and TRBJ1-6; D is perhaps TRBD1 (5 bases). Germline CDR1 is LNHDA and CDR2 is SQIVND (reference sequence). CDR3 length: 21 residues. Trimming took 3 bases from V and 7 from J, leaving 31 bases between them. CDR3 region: CASSMALSTSGWGVGNSPLHF. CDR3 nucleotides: TGTGCCAGTAGTATGGCCCTCTCCACCTCGGGATGGGGGGTTGGCAATTCACCCCTCCACTTT.

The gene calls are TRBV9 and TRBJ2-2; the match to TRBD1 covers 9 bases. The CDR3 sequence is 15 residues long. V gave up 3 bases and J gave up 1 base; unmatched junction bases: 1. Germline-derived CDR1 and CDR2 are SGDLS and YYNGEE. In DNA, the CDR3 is TGTGCCAGCAGCGCGGGACAGGGGAACACCGGGGAGCTGTTTTTT. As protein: CASSAGQGNTGELFF.

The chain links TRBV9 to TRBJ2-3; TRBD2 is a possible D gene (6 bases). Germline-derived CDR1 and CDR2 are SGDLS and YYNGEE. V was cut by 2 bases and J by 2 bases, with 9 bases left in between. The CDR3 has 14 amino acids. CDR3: CASSVRTTTDTQYF. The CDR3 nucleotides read TGTGCCAGCAGCGTGCGGACTACCACAGATACGCAGTATTTT.

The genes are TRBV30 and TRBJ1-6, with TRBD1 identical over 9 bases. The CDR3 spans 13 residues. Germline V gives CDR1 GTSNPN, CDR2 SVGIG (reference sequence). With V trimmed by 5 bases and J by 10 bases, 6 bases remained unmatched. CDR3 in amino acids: CAWQQGARSPLHF. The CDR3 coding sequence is TGTGCCTGGCAACAGGGGGCGAGGTCACCCCTCCACTTT.

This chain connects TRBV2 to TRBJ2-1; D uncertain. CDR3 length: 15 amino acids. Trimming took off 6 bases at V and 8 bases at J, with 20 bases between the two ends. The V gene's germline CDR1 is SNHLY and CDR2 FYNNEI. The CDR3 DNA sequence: TGTGCCAGCAGCCGTGACCAGGCAGGATTAGATGAGCAGTTCTTC. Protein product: CASSRDQAGLDEQFF.

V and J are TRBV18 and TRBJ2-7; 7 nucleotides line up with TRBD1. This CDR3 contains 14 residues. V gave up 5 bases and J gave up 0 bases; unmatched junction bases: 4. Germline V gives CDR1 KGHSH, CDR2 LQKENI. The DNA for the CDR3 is TGTGCCAGCTCAATACAGGGGATCTCCTACGAGCAGTACTTC. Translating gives CASSIQGISYEQYF.

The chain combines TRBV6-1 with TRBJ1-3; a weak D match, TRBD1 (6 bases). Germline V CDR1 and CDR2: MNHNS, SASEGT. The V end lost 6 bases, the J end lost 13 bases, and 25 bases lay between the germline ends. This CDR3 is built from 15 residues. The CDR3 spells CASSRTVPGAHGIYF. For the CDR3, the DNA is TGTGCCAGCAGCAGAACCGTCCCAGGGGCCCACGGGATATATTTT.

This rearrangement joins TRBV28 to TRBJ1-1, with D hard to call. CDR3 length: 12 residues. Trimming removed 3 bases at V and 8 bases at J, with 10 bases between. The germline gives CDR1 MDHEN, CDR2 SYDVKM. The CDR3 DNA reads TGTGCCAGCAGTTTGTCCAGGAGGGAAGCTTTCTTT. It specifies CASSLSRREAFF.

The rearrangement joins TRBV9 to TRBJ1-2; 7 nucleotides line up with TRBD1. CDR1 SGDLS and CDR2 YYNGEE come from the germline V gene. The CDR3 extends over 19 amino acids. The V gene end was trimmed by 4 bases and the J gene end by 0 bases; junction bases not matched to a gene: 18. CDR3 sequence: CASSLPSNGTANPNYGYTF. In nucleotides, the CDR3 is TGTGCCAGCAGCTTACCTTCCAACGGGACAGCTAACCCTAACTATGGCTACACCTTC.

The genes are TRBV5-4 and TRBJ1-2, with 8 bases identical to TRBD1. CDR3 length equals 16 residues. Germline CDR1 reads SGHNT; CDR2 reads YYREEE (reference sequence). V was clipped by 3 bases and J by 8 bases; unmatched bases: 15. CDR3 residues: CASSSWVQGASGGYTF. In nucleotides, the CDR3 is TGTGCCAGCAGCTCATGGGTTCAGGGGGCTTCGGGAGGCTACACCTTC.

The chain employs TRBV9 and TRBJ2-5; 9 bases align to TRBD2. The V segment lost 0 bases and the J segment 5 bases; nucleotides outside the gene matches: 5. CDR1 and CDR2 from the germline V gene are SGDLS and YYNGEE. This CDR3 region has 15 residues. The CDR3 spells CASSVEAAGGETQYF. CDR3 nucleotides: TGTGCCAGCAGCGTAGAGGCTGCGGGGGGGGAGACCCAGTACTTC. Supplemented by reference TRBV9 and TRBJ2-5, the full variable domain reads DSGVTQTPKHLITATGQRVTLRCSPRSGDLSVYWYQQSLDQGLQFLIQYYNGEERAKGNILERFSAQQFPDLHSELNLSSLELGDSALYFCASSVEAAGGETQYFGPGTRLLVL.

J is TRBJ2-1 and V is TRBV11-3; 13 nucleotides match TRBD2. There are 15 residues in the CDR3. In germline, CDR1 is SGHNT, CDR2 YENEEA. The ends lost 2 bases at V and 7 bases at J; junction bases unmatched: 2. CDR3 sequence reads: CASSLLTSGRNEQFF. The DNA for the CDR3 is TGTGCCAGCAGCTTACTGACTAGCGGGAGGAATGAGCAGTTCTTC.

CDR3 loop: CASSSTGSETQYF. The CDR3 coding sequence is TGTGCCAGCAGCTCGACAGGTTCTGAGACCCAGTACTTC. The V and J genes are TRBV7-9 and TRBJ2-5, with D possibly being TRBD1 (6 bases). Germline lookup yields CDR1 SEHNR and CDR2 FQNEAQ (reference sequence). V was shortened by 4 bases and J by 5 bases, with 11 bases between the two germline ends. The CDR3 is 13 amino acids.

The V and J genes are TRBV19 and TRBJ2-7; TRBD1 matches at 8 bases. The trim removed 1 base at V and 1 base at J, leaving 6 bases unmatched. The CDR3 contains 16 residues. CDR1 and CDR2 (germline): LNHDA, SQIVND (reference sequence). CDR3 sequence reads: CASSIAGGSPSYEQYF. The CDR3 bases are TGTGCCAGTAGTATAGCAGGGGGCTCCCCATCCTACGAGCAGTACTTC.

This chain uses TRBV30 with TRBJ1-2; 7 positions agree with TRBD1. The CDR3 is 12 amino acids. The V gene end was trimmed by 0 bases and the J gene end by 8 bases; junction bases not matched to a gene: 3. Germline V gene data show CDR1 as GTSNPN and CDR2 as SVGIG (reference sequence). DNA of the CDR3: TGTGCCTGGAGTGTATTGACAGGGGGCTACACCTTC. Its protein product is CAWSVLTGGYTF.

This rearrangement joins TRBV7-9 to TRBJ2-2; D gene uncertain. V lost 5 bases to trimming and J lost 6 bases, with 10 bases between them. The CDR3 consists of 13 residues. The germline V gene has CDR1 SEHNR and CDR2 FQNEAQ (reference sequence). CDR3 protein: CASSQKRPGELFF. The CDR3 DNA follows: TGTGCCAGCAGCCAGAAGCGCCCCGGGGAGCTGTTTTTT. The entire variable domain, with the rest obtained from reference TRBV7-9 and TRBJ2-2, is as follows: DTGVSQNPRHKITKRGQNVTFRCDPISEHNRLYWYRQTLGQGPEFLTYFQNEAQLEKSRLLSDRFSAERPKGSFSTLEIQRTEQGDSAMYLCASSQKRPGELFFGEGSRLTVL.